This T cell receptor beta chain was documented in a study of early T cells in non-severe SARS-CoV-2 infection. TCRdb reanalysed the 5' RACE reads using MiXCR and keeps one entry per CDR3 protein. This sample carries about 55,000 distinct CDR3 sequences, around 6.6% of them seen once, and the ten largest clones take 5.8%. This clonotype appeared many times. A junction boundary mismatches the germline segment, possibly from a read error. Germline V CDR1 and CDR2: MNHEY, SMNVEV (reference sequence). This CDR3 is 12 amino acids long. Specimen: whole blood, collected at baseline. The sequence derives from an adult who was a healthcare worker with PCR-confirmed SARS-CoV-2 infection or an uninfected control (not recorded which). The chain employs TRBV27 and TRBJ1-2, with D tentatively TRBD1 (6 bases). CDR3 sequence (DNA): TGTGCCAGCAGCGGACAGTACTACGGCTACACCTTC. It translates to CASSGQYYGYTF.